This T cell receptor beta chain was observed in a study of blood T cell repertoires in COVID-19 (dated by TCRdb to 2019 to 2021). Context from the whole study: Samples from collaborators originated in the United States, Italy and Spain and spanned both the acute and convalescent phases of COVID-19. The prospective study material was composed of cDNA or gDNA derived from T cells, B-cell-depleted T cells, or PBMCs. Deeply sampled blood TCRbeta repertoires from subjects exposed to, actively infected with, or recovered from COVID-19 were included in the dataset. HLA class I and class II types, where available, came from metadata supplied by the sample provider rather than from assay-based typing. A freely available public database, intended as a resource for researchers studying the immune response to SARS-CoV-2, is where the repertoires were released. A de-identified subject ID, COVID-19 status, age in years and sex were almost always included in the sample metadata. Samples came from the ongoing ImmuneRACE study (first 160 participants) plus 1,254 subjects from 6 global collaborators.

Broad study findings and their caveats: Clinical and demographic metadata were provided uncurated, with the amount varying by source and participant.

TCRbeta CDR3 regions were amplified from genomic DNA using the immunoSEQ Assay, a bias-controlled multiplex PCR. The paper's data handling went like this. The number of nucleated cells in each sample was estimated by amplification of reference gene primers within the assay. To quantify the absolute abundance of each unique TCRbeta CDR3 rearrangement, sequence reads were collapsed and filtered. For each sample, productive Simpson clonality was calculated by taking the square root of Simpson's diversity index across productive rearrangements. Entries here come from immuneACCESS through TCRdb and include only in-frame sequences with V and J called. Some clones fail to appear in such tables; in the studies checked, an unresolved V gene covers under half of the shortfall, and the cause of the remainder is unknown. V and J calls and clone size are copied from that table; D and trimming were computed from the DNA. The sample contains fewer than 200,000 clones, 82% of them found a single time. Over 7.5% of the sample is in the top ten clones.

In regard to this clone: Its antigen target is currently unknown. No qualities accompany the bases; no much larger clone lies one base away.

Whole blood was collected in K2EDTA tubes by collaborating institutions according to the institutions' own protocols. For TCRbeta analysis, collaborators shipped samples as frozen whole blood, isolated PBMCs, or DNA extracted from either of those sample types. The CDR3, cysteine through phenylalanine, is 14 amino acids long. The only DNA kept is the CDR3, 42 bases in frame from the first base. CDR1 is given as SGHTA and CDR2 as FQGNSA, both from the germline V gene. Trimming removed 1 base from V and 3 bases from J, leaving 10 bases between the germline ends. Sequencing was done on a sample of peripheral blood. This chain is built from TRBV7-2 and TRBJ2-7; TRBD2 is possibly the D segment (6 matching bases). The source is a woman in her 70s with acute or convalescent COVID-19. CDR3 protein: CASSLEAGNYEQYF. At the DNA level, the sequence is TGTGCCAGCAGCTTAGAGGCGGGAAACTACGAGCAGTACTTC. The CDR3 plus the reference TRBV7-2 and TRBJ2-7 genes for the other parts give the full variable domain: GAGVSQSPSNKVTEKGKDVELRCDPISGHTALYWYRQSLGQGLEFLIYFQGNSAPDKSGLPSDRFSAERTGGSVSTLTIQRTQQEDSAVYLCASSLEAGNYEQYFGPGTRLTVT.